This T cell receptor beta chain was sequenced during a study of blood T cell repertoires in COVID-19 (dated by TCRdb to between 2020 and 2021). Describing the broader study: Samples from collaborators originated in the United States, Italy and Spain and spanned both the acute and convalescent phases of COVID-19. The material from the prospective study consisted of cDNA or gDNA derived from T cells, B-cell-depleted T cells, or PBMCs. Subjects who had been exposed to COVID-19, were actively infected with it, or had recovered from it provided the deeply sampled blood TCRbeta repertoires that made up the dataset. The repertoires were released in a freely available public database intended as a resource for research on the immune response to SARS-CoV-2. Samples came from the ongoing ImmuneRACE study (first 160 participants) plus 1,254 subjects from 6 global collaborators. Nearly every sample came with metadata listing a de-identified subject ID, COVID-19 status, age in years and sex. Where available, HLA class I and class II types were obtained from metadata supplied by the sample provider rather than from assay-based typing. What the study reported, not specific to this receptor: The amount of clinical and demographic metadata varied by source and participant and was provided uncurated.

The collaborating institutions used their own protocols to collect whole blood in K2EDTA tubes. Collaborator samples were shipped for TCRbeta analysis as frozen whole blood, isolated PBMCs, or DNA extracted from either sample type. As to this clone: Its antigen remains unidentified. No base qualities exist here, and no much larger clone lies one base off it.

TCRbeta CDR3 regions were amplified from genomic DNA by means of the immunoSEQ Assay, a bias-controlled multiplex PCR. On the authors' methods: The number of nucleated cells in each sample was estimated from the amplification of reference gene primers within the assay. Sequence reads were collapsed and filtered to measure the absolute abundance of every unique TCRbeta CDR3 rearrangement. For each sample, productive Simpson clonality was calculated by taking the square root of Simpson's diversity index across productive rearrangements. Drawn from immuneACCESS, this table holds only the in-frame rearrangements with V and J called that TCRdb kept. Clones are partly lost; checked studies trace under half to an unresolved V gene and leave the rest unexplained. V and J calls and clone size are given by that table; D and trimming were obtained from the DNA. The sample table holds fewer than 120,000 clones, of which around 79% were seen once. The ten largest clones represent roughly 17% of the sample.

The TCR sequence derives from a woman of 80 years or more with active or convalescent COVID-19. The source material was peripheral blood.

The DNA sequence is TGCGCCAGCAGCCAAGATCATGGAAGGCAGGTCTACGAGCAGTACTTC. Protein translation: CASSQDHGRQVYEQYF. The V and J genes are TRBV4-1 and TRBJ2-7, with the D segment identity uncertain. Between the V and J ends, shortened by 0 bases and 3 bases respectively, the junction contains 15 bases. The CDR1 and CDR2 encoded by the germline V gene are MGHRA and YSYEKL. Inclusive of the bounding cysteine and phenylalanine, the CDR3 is 16 residues long. The sequence is cut down to CDR3 DNA, 48 bases in frame from base 1.